This entry concerns a single T cell receptor beta chain. Naive-designated CD8 cells lacked CD45RO, were positively enriched for CCR7, and omitted terminally differentiated effector memory CD45RA+ cells. Healthy adults negative for HIV, lacking recent acute infections or vaccinations, served as donors. Caucasian adults residing in Nashville, Tennessee made up all the donors. This sample stems from a study of shared clonotypes between healthy human individuals. The CDR3 contains 17 residues. Germline CDR1 and CDR2: SGHDT and YYEEEE. Trimming cost V 0 bases and J 3 bases; bases outside gene matches: 10. Sequencing used immunoSEQ multiplex PCR; TCRdb keeps in-frame clones, though not all of them. The sample lists about 580,000 clones; 98% were seen once.

The chain links TRBV5-6 to TRBJ2-7, with TRBD1 matching 9 bases. The TCR originated in a man younger than 45 in good health. The sequenced sample was naive CD8+ T cells sorted from blood. The CDR3 region has the DNA TGTGCCAGCAGCTTGGACGCCCACGGGACAGGGAGCTACGAGCAGTACTTC. This gives the protein CASSLDAHGTGSYEQYF.